Following are 5 T cell receptor beta chains from one sample sequenced in a study of T cell changes during pregnancy in multiple sclerosis. Sequencing used immunoSEQ multiplex PCR; TCRdb keeps in-frame clones, though not all of them. The sample holds just over 50,000 clones, about nine tenths seen once. The sequencing used CD4+ T cells from peripheral blood mononuclear cells, collected after pregnancy. The receptors shown here come from a female donor with multiple sclerosis, enrolled in a pregnancy study.

This rearrangement joins TRBV9 to TRBJ2-7; 10 nucleotides align to TRBD1. Germline V CDR1 and CDR2: SGDLS, YYNGEE. With 1 base clipped from V and 3 bases from J, the junction kept 4 bases outside the gene matches. This CDR3 has 15 amino acids. CDR3 region: CASSVSGTGVYEQYF. For the CDR3, the DNA is TGTGCCAGCAGCGTATCCGGGACAGGGGTCTACGAGCAGTACTTC. The entire variable domain, with the rest obtained from reference TRBV9 and TRBJ2-7, is as follows: DSGVTQTPKHLITATGQRVTLRCSPRSGDLSVYWYQQSLDQGLQFLIQYYNGEERAKGNILERFSAQQFPDLHSELNLSSLELGDSALYFCASSVSGTGVYEQYFGPGTRLTVT.

This chain links TRBV9 with TRBJ1-1, with D maybe TRBD1 (5 bases). CDR1 and CDR2 from the germline V gene are SGDLS and YYNGEE. Trimming removed 1 base at V and 1 base at J, with 11 bases between. The CDR3 loop spans 15 amino acids. CDR3 sequence: CASSVNAGPNTEAFF. CDR3 bases: TGTGCCAGCAGCGTAAATGCGGGGCCGAACACTGAAGCTTTCTTT.

J is TRBJ2-7 and V is TRBV6-6; weak D call: TRBD2 (5 bases). V lost 0 bases, J lost 5 bases, and 17 bases lay in between. CDR1 is MNHNY and CDR2 is SVGAGI in the germline V gene (reference sequence). The CDR3 contains 16 residues. CDR3 in DNA: TGTGCCAGCAGTTACTCCGCTAGCCGCCTGAGGGACGAGCAGTACTTC. Encoded protein: CASSYSASRLRDEQYF.

Written as DNA, the CDR3 is TGTGCCAGCAGGCGCGGGAGGGCCTACGAGCAGTACTTC. It encodes CASRRGRAYEQYF. The chain employs TRBV6-5 and TRBJ2-7; 9 bases are shared with TRBD2. The germline V gene encodes CDR1 MNHEY and CDR2 SVGAGI. CDR3 length equals 13 residues. V lost 6 bases to trimming and J lost 2 bases; unmatched junction nucleotides: 2.

This chain joins TRBV19 and TRBJ2-7; TRBD1 agrees at 7 bases. Germline V CDR1 and CDR2: LNHDA, SQIVND (reference sequence). J was trimmed by 3 bases and V by 3 bases; bases with no gene match: 8. The CDR3 is 15 residues long. The CDR3 DNA reads as TGTGCCAGTAGTATGCTGGATGGACAGGACTACGAGCAGTACTTC. Encoded protein: CASSMLDGQDYEQYF.